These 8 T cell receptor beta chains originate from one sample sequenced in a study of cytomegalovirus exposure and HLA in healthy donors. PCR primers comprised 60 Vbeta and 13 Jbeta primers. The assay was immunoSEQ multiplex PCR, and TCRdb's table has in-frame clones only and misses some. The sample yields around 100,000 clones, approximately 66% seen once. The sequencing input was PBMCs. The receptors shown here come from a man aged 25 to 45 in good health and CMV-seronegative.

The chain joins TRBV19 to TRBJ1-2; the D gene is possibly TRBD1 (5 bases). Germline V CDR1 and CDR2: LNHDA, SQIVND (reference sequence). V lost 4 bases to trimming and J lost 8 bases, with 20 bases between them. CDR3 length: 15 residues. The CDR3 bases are TGTGCCAGTAGTACTCCAGCACTTCGAAGGGGAGGCTACACCTTC. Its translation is CASSTPALRRGGYTF.

CDR3 in amino acids: CASSEADNSPLHF. CDR3 nucleotide sequence: TGTGCCAGCAGTGAGGCCGATAATTCACCCCTCCACTTT. The chain carries TRBV6-4 and TRBJ1-6; D unresolved. The CDR3 contains 13 residues. Trimming stripped 3 bases from V and 5 bases from J, with 5 bases between. Germline values: CDR1 MRHNA, CDR2 SNTAGT.

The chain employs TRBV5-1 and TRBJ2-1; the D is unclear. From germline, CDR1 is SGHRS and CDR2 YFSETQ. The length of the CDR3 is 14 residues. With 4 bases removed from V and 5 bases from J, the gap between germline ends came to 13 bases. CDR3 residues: CASSLLGVDNEQFF. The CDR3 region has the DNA TGCGCCAGCAGCCTTCTAGGAGTGGACAATGAGCAGTTCTTC. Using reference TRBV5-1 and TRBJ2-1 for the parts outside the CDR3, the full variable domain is KAGVTQTPRYLIKTRGQQVTLSCSPISGHRSVSWYQQTPGQGLQFLFEYFSETQRNKGNFPGRFSGRQFSNSRSEMNVSTLELGDSALYLCASSLLGVDNEQFFGPGTRLTVL.

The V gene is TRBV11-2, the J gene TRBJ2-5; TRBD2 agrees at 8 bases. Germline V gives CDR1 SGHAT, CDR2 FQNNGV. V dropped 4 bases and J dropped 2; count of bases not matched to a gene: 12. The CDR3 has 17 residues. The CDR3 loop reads CASSSRGGAGGQETQYF. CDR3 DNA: TGTGCCAGCAGCTCCCGAGGAGGGGCGGGGGGACAAGAGACCCAGTACTTC.

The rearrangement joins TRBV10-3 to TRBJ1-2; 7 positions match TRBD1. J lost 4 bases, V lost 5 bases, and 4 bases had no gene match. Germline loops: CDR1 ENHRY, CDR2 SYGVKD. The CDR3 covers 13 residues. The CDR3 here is CAISLDRAYGYTF. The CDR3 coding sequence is TGTGCCATCAGTCTAGACAGGGCCTATGGCTACACCTTC.

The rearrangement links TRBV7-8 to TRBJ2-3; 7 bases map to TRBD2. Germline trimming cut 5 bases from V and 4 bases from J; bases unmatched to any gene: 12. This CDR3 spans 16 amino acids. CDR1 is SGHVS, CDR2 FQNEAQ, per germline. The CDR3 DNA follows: TGTGCCAGCAGCCTGGCGGGGCTAGCGGCCCCAGATACGCAGTATTTT. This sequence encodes CASSLAGLAAPDTQYF. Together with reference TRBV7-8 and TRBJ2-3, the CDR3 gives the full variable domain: GAGVSQSPRYKVAKRGQDVALRCDPISGHVSLFWYQQALGQGPEFLTYFQNEAQLDKSGLPSDRFFAERPEGSVSTLKIQRTQQEDSAVYLCASSLAGLAAPDTQYFGPGTRLTVL.

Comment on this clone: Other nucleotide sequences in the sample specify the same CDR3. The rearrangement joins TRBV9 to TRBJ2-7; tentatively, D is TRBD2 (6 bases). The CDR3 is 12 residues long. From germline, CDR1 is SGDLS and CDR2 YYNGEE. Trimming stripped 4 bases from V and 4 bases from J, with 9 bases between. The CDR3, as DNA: TGTGCCAGCAGCCTCGGGGGATACGAGCAGTACTTC. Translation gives CASSLGGYEQYF.

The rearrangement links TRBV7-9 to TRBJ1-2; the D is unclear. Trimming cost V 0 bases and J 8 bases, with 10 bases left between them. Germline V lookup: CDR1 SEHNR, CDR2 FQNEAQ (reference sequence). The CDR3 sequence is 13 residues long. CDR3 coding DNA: TGTGCCAGCAGCTTAGCTCCGGGATCGGGCTACACCTTC. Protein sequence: CASSLAPGSGYTF.